The 6 T cell receptor beta chains below were found in one sample sequenced in a study of T cells after yellow fever vaccination. TCRdb re-analysed the 5' RACE reads in MiXCR, keeping a single row per CDR3 protein. The sample has over 200,000 distinct CDR3 sequences, less than 7.5% seen once. This material consisted of CD4+ T cells sorted from PBMCs, taken on the day of the yellow fever booster vaccination. These receptors all come from a man aged 25 to 40 who received the YFV17D yellow fever vaccine.

This clonotype showed up many times. V gene TRBV20-1 combines with J gene TRBJ2-2; the D gene is possibly TRBD1 (7 bases). CDR3 length: 14 amino acids. The V end lost 3 bases, the J end lost 4 bases, and 12 bases lay between the germline ends. Germline CDR1 DFQATT, CDR2 SNEGSKA (reference sequence). In DNA, the CDR3 is TGCAGTGCTAGTGCGCAGGGGGGCACCGGGGAGCTGTTTTTT. This gives the protein CSASAQGGTGELFF.

This clonotype occurred a few times. V and J are TRBV5-4 and TRBJ2-3; D possibly corresponds to TRBD1 (6 bases). Looked up from germline, CDR1 is SGHNT and CDR2 is YYREEE (reference sequence). The CDR3 consists of 16 residues. V lost 5 bases to trimming and J lost 0 bases, with 16 bases between them. CDR3 in amino acids: CASSLQGVVSTDTQYF. CDR3 nucleotides: TGTGCCAGCAGTTTACAGGGAGTGGTTAGCACAGATACGCAGTATTTT.

This chain links TRBV5-1 with TRBJ2-1; D unresolved. In germline, CDR1 is SGHRS, CDR2 YFSETQ. The V gene lost 4 bases and the J gene lost 2 bases, with 19 bases spanning the gap. The CDR3 consists of 17 residues. In DNA, the CDR3 is TGCGCCAGCAGCACCACTCCCTCGGCTGGGGCCTACAATGAGCAGTTCTTC. This translates into CASSTTPSAGAYNEQFF. The variable domain in full, completed from reference TRBV5-1 and TRBJ2-1, reads KAGVTQTPRYLIKTRGQQVTLSCSPISGHRSVSWYQQTPGQGLQFLFEYFSETQRNKGNFPGRFSGRQFSNSRSEMNVSTLELGDSALYLCASSTTPSAGAYNEQFFGPGTRLTVL.

Ten or more counts support this clonotype. This sequence joins TRBV6-1 and TRBJ2-2, with D possibly called TRBD1 or TRBD2 (6 bases each). The V gene's germline CDR1 is MNHNS and CDR2 SASEGT. Trimming left V 6 bases short and J 4 bases short, with 12 bases between. The CDR3 has 14 amino acids. CDR3 sequence: CASSLGGGTGELFF. The CDR3 DNA follows: TGTGCCAGCAGCCTCGGGGGCGGCACCGGGGAGCTGTTTTTT.

At least ten counts were recorded for this clonotype. The chain is built from TRBV7-2 and TRBJ2-1; 11 nucleotides match TRBD2. The V segment lost 5 bases and the J segment 6 bases; nucleotides outside the gene matches: 6. This CDR3 comprises 15 residues. The germline V gene encodes CDR1 SGHTA and CDR2 FQGNSA. CDR3 residues: CASSGLAGGGNEQFF. CDR3 nucleotides: TGTGCCAGCAGCGGCCTAGCGGGAGGTGGCAATGAGCAGTTCTTC.

The rearrangement links TRBV5-1 to TRBJ2-3, with D perhaps assigned TRBD1 or TRBD2 (6 bases each). Trimming removed 2 bases from V and 4 bases from J, with 14 bases in between. Germline CDR1 SGHRS, CDR2 YFSETQ. CDR3 length equals 15 residues. The CDR3 coding sequence is TGCGCCAGCAGCTTAATGGCGGGACACTCAGATACGCAGTATTTT. Its translation: CASSLMAGHSDTQYF.